This T cell receptor beta chain came from a study of blood T cell repertoires in COVID-19 (dated by TCRdb to 2020 to 2022). Describing the broader study: Samples from collaborators originated in the United States, Italy and Spain and spanned both the acute and convalescent phases of COVID-19. The prospective study material was composed of cDNA or gDNA derived from T cells, B-cell-depleted T cells, or PBMCs. The repertoires were released in a freely available public database intended as a resource for research on the immune response to SARS-CoV-2. Subjects who had been exposed to COVID-19, were actively infected with it, or had recovered from it provided the deeply sampled blood TCRbeta repertoires that made up the dataset. Samples came from the ongoing ImmuneRACE study (first 160 participants) plus 1,254 subjects from 6 global collaborators. Where available, HLA class I and class II types were obtained from metadata supplied by the sample provider rather than from assay-based typing. The sample metadata nearly always contained a de-identified subject ID, COVID-19 status, age in years and sex.

At one collaborating source in Seattle, patients were enrolled during active infection and were followed longitudinally through the course of disease. Collaborating institutions collected whole blood in K2EDTA tubes following their own protocols. For TCRbeta analysis, collaborator samples were shipped as frozen whole blood, as isolated PBMCs, or as DNA extracted from either sample type. TCRbeta CDR3 regions were amplified from genomic DNA by means of the immunoSEQ Assay, a bias-controlled multiplex PCR. Turning to the authors' computational methods: Within the assay, amplification of reference gene primers was used to estimate how many nucleated cells each sample contained. Sequence reads were collapsed and filtered to measure the absolute abundance of every unique TCRbeta CDR3 rearrangement. For each sample, productive Simpson clonality was calculated as the square root of Simpson's diversity index across productive rearrangements. Not all clones reach the TCRdb copy of this immuneACCESS table, which keeps in-frame sequences only. Checked studies attribute under half of the gap to unresolved V genes and leave the rest unexplained. V and J calls and clone size follow that table, whereas D and trimming were derived from the DNA. For this sample there are approximately 210,000 clones; about 80% appear just once. About 7.8% of the sample goes to the ten largest clones.

Comments on this clone: This receptor's antigen is unknown. No qualities accompany the bases; no much larger clone lies one base away.

The CDR3 has 12 amino acids, counting the end cysteine and phenylalanine. The DNA shown is the 36-base CDR3, in frame from base 1. The germline V gene (reference sequence) sets CDR1 to LNHDA and CDR2 to SQIVND. Between the V and J ends, shortened by 6 bases and 3 bases respectively, the junction contains 6 bases. Beyond this particular receptor, the publication reports: The amount of clinical and demographic metadata varied by source and participant and was provided uncurated.

The sequenced sample consisted of peripheral blood. The sequence was collected from a woman at least 80 years old with COVID-19, enrolled during active disease. This receptor chain uses TRBV19 and TRBJ1-5, with the D segment identity uncertain. The DNA reads TGTGCCAGTAGGGGCTACAATCAGCCCCAGCATTTT. This encodes CASRGYNQPQHF.